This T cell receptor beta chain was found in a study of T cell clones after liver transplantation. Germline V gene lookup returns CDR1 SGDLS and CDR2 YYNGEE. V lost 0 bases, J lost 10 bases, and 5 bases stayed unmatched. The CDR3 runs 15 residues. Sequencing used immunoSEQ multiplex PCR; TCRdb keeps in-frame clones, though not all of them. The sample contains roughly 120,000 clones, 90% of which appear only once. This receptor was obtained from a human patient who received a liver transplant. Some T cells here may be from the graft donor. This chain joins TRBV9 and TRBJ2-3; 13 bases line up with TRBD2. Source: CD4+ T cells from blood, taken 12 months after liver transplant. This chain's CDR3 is CASSVGTSGSHSQYF. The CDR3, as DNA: TGTGCCAGCAGCGTAGGGACTAGCGGGAGTCATTCGCAGTATTTT.